The TCR beta chain under discussion was sequenced for a study of identical twins. Broader study findings: Among monozygotic twins, out-of-frame TCR alpha sharing exceeded what models predicted. Whereas memory repertoires showed no such difference, abundant cord blood beta clonotypes carried fewer insertions.

The CDR3 has 13 residues. Germline V gene data show CDR1 as LNHDA and CDR2 as SQIVND (reference sequence). Trimming removed 3 bases from V and 15 bases from J; junction bases left unmatched: 8. A note on this clonotype: Its matching antigen is unknown.

Template switching created a universal primer site, and the cDNA included unique molecular identifiers. One entry per CDR3 protein, called by TCRdb with MiXCR from the 5' RACE reads. The table records approximately 500,000 distinct CDR3 sequences, roughly 26% of them present only once. The same sample was also studied in work on T cells expressing NK-cell markers. That publication notes: It was from sorted CD3+CD56+NKG2C+, CD3+CD56+NKG2C- and CD3+CD56-NKG2C+ T cells that TCR beta repertoires came.

The clonotype comes from a woman aged 18-29 years in good health. The chain is built from TRBV19 and TRBJ2-1; 10 positions match TRBD2. Sequenced material: CD4+ T cells sorted from blood. For the CDR3, the DNA is TGTGCCAGTAGTATTCTAGCGGGAGTCCCGTGGTTCTTC. Residues: CASSILAGVPWFF. The whole variable domain, remainder taken from reference TRBV19 and TRBJ2-1, is DGGITQSPKYLFRKEGQNVTLSCEQNLNHDAMYWYRQDPGQGLRLIYYSQIVNDFQKGDIAEGYSVSREKKESFPLTVTSAQKNPTAFYLCASSILAGVPWFFGPGTRLTVL.